This entry describes one TCR beta chain. Its antigen is still unknown. A second 7 to 11 cycle PCR used barcoded and J-beta primers. TCRdb passed the 5' RACE reads through MiXCR, listing each CDR3 protein once. The sample includes hundreds of thousands of distinct CDR3 sequences, approximately 24% of them seen just once. V lost 0 bases and J lost 7, with 10 bases in between. CDR3 size: 14 residues. Germline V lookup: CDR1 SGHTA, CDR2 FQGNSA. The sample belongs to a study of blood T cells in healthy people across ages. Notes on the study in general: Possibly, changes in expanded clonotypes were confounded because donor CMV status was unknown. Since the PBMCs were unsorted, naive and antigen-experienced cells could not be conclusively compared.

Another study also made use of these data, one on T cells of mothers and their children.

The clonotype originates from a boy aged 5 to 17 in good health. Sequencing was carried out using blood. The chain uses TRBV7-2 and TRBJ2-1; no definite D call. CDR3 coding DNA: TGTGCCAGCAGCTTAGCGATATTAGGGAATGAGCAGTTCTTC. It yields the protein CASSLAILGNEQFF.